A selection of T cell receptor beta chains follows, all from one sample in a study of Graves' ophthalmopathy and Graves' hyperthyroidism. TCRdb called the multiplex PCR reads again in MiXCR, with one record for every CDR3 protein. Of approximately 330,000 distinct CDR3 sequences listed, roughly a sixth are singletons. The specimen sequenced was peripheral blood. Receptor source: an adult man with Graves' ophthalmopathy. Both conserved end residues are part of each CDR3. D genes are given only for firm matches. Only some rows state a clone size, as once, few, many or a class for expanded clones.

clone_size cdr3_length j_call v_call d_call cdr3_nt cdr3_aa
many 13 TRBJ2-5 TRBV20-1 TRBD2 TGCAGTGCTGGCCCGGGGGGGGAAGAGACCCAGTACTTC CSAGPGGEETQYF
many 14 TRBJ2-7 TRBV6-1 TRBD1 TGTGCCAGCAAGCTAGACAGGGGTCTTTTGGAGCAGTACTTC CASKLDRGLLEQYF
many 13 TRBJ1-2 TRBV19 - TGTGCCAGTAGTATCACCGATCCCTATGGCTACACCTTC CASSITDPYGYTF
- 16 TRBJ2-5 TRBV7-8 TRBD2 TGTGCCAGCAGCTTATATAGGACTAGCCCCCAAGAGACCCAGTACTTC CASSLYRTSPQETQYF
- 17 TRBJ2-5 TRBV6-1 TRBD2 TGTGCCAGCAGTACCACTAGCGGGAGAGGCGCGGGGGAGACCCAGTACTTC CASSTTSGRGAGETQYF
- 13 TRBJ2-5 TRBV6-5 - TGTGCCAGCAGTTACTCTGGGGTAGAGACCCAGTACTTC CASSYSGVETQYF
many 14 TRBJ2-5 TRBV28 - TGTGCCAGCAGTTTATTAGGACAACAAGAGACCCAGTACTTC CASSLLGQQETQYF
many 14 TRBJ1-1 TRBV18 - TGTGCCAGCTCACCTCGTACCCGAGCGGGAGAAGCTTTCTTT CASSPRTRAGEAFF
many 15 TRBJ1-2 TRBV6-1 TRBD1 TGTGCCATCAGTGAAGCCGGGACAGGGGACTATGGCTACACCTTC CAISEAGTGDYGYTF
many 15 TRBJ1-1 TRBV28 TRBD1 TGTGCCAGCAGTCCCCGCCGGACAGGGTCCACTGAAGCTTTCTTT CASSPRRTGSTEAFF
many 12 TRBJ1-1 TRBV29-1 - TGCAGCGTTACGTCCGCAGGGATCGAAGCTTTCTTT CSVTSAGIEAFF
many 16 TRBJ1-1 TRBV7-9 - TGTGCCAGCAGCCCGGTTTTCGATAGTCGAGGAACTGAAGCTTTCTTT CASSPVFDSRGTEAFF
many 14 TRBJ2-7 TRBV30 TRBD1 TGTGCCTGGAACCTGGACAGGGGAAGCTACGAGCAGTACTTC CAWNLDRGSYEQYF
few 16 TRBJ2-2 TRBV2 TRBD2 TGTGCCATCAGTCGAGGACTAGCGGGGGGTACCGGGGAGCTGTTTTTT CAISRGLAGGTGELFF
few 15 TRBJ2-7 TRBV6-2/TRBV6-3 - TGTGCCAGCCAGCCCACAAGGGACGGAAACTACGAGCAGTACTTC CASQPTRDGNYEQYF
many 14 TRBJ2-7 TRBV12-3/TRBV12-4 - TGTGCCAGCAGTTTTGGGCAGATACCCTACGAGCAGTACTTC CASSFGQIPYEQYF
many 14 TRBJ2-6 TRBV29-1 - TGCAGCGTGGGGGGAAGTTCGGGGGCCAACGTCCTGACTTTC CSVGGSSGANVLTF
- 10 TRBJ1-2 TRBV2 - TGTGCCAGCATGCGGGATGGCTACACCTTC CASMRDGYTF
many 15 TRBJ1-5 TRBV12-3/TRBV12-4 - TGTGCCAGCAGTTTTCGTTCGAATAGCAATCAGCCCCAGCATTTT CASSFRSNSNQPQHF
many 12 TRBJ2-7 TRBV13 - TGTGCCAGCAGACCCAGGGGCCTCGAGCAGTACTTC CASRPRGLEQYF
many 13 TRBJ1-1 TRBV12-3/TRBV12-4 - TGTGCCAGCAGTTTCTCAGGGGACGCTGAAGCTTTCTTT CASSFSGDAEAFF
many 15 TRBJ1-1 TRBV6-5 - TGTGCCAGCACCCCGAGGAGCGGCGGTTATACTGAAGCTTTCTTT CASTPRSGGYTEAFF
many 11 TRBJ1-1 TRBV28 - TGTGCCAGCCCCGGGAGAGGTGAAGCTTTCTTT CASPGRGEAFF
many 15 TRBJ1-6 TRBV14 - TGTGCCAGCAGCCAAGTGGCCTGGGGTAATTCACCCCTCCACTTT CASSQVAWGNSPLHF